This T cell receptor beta chain was sequenced during a study of CD8 T cells in ankylosing spondylitis. Overall study results and limits: Apparently characteristic of ankylosing spondylitis blood was a TCR beta motif (about 8 highly homologous variants).

Relative to its sample, this clonotype is medium-sized (0.01 to 0.1%). Antigen: not known. V was clipped by 3 bases and J by 0 bases, with 15 bases between them. The CDR3 runs to 16 residues. The germline gives CDR1 SGDLS, CDR2 YYNGEE. TCRdb re-called the 5' RACE reads with MiXCR, one entry per CDR3 protein. This sample has 25,000 to 30,000 distinct CDR3 sequences; nearly 5.5% occur once, and the top ten carry about 1.7%. The chain employs TRBV9 and TRBJ1-1; D gene uncertain. The specimen sequenced was blood, either unsorted or a sorted T cell fraction (not recorded which). The sequence was obtained from a female donor with ankylosing spondylitis or in good health (not recorded which). CDR3 DNA sequence: TGTGCCAGCAGCGCTATCCCAGTTACGGTGAACACTGAAGCTTTCTTT. This codes for CASSAIPVTVNTEAFF.